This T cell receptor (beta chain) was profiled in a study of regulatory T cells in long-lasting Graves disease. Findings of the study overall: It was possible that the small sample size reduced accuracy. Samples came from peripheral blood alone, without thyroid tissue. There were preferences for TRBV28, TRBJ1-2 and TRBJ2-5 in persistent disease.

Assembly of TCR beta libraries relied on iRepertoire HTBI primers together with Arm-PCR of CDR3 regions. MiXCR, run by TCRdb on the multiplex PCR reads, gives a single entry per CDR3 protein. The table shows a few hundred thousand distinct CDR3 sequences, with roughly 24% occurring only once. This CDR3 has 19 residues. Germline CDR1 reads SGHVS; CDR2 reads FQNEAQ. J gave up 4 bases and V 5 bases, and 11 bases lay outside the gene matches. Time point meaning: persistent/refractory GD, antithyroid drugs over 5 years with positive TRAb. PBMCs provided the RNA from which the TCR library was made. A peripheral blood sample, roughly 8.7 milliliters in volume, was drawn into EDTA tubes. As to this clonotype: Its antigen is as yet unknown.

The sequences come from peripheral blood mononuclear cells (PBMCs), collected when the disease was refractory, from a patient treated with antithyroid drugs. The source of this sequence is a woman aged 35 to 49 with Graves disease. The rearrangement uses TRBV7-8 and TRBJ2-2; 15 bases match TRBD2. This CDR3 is CASSPLGLAGGPGTGELFF. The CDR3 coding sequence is TGTGCCAGCAGCCCCCTAGGACTAGCGGGAGGGCCGGGCACCGGGGAGCTGTTTTTT. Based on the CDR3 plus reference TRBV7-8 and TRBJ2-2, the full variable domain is GAGVSQSPRYKVAKRGQDVALRCDPISGHVSLFWYQQALGQGPEFLTYFQNEAQLDKSGLPSDRFFAERPEGSVSTLKIQRTQQEDSAVYLCASSPLGLAGGPGTGELFFGEGSRLTVL.